This TCR beta chain was observed in a study of cytomegalovirus exposure and HLA in healthy donors. Study in general: Researchers previously reported finding 90 million to 130 million unique TCR beta sequences from around 200 million T cells. Study observations and caveats: Within an earlier analysis, most TCR beta V segments proved productive either about 90% or about 30% of the time. TCR sequences were mostly rare, though some public TCRs occurred in many donors. When analyzed later, a missense DCLRE1C variant was found to be linked to TCR beta V- and J-gene trimming.

The PCR was carried out with 60 Vbeta primers and 13 Jbeta primers. Using immunoSEQ multiplex PCR, the repertoire was profiled, and TCRdb retains in-frame clones only, with some absent. This table holds tens of thousands of clones, 70% to 80% found once. Trimming removed 3 bases from V and 7 bases from J, with 7 bases in between. Germline V CDR1 and CDR2: LNHNV, YYDKDF (reference sequence). The CDR3 is 12 amino acids. Of note for this clone: The antigen is undetermined.

The chain uses TRBV15 and TRBJ1-3; possible D gene TRBD1, 5 bases. The sample was PBMCs. This clonotype was sampled from a woman aged 55 to 70 in good health and CMV-seropositive. The CDR3 sequence: CATSRGGNTIYF. In nucleotides, the CDR3 is TGTGCCACCAGCAGGGGGGGGAACACCATATATTTT.